This T cell receptor beta chain was found in a study of T cell responses to AZD1222 COVID-19 vaccine. Whole-study results and caveats: Baseline serology detected seropositivity in only six AZD1222 recipients. The sample set comprised mostly white British donors with more females, and clonal diversity was possibly underestimated.

With respect to this clone: Its antigen is unknown.

Method: immunoSEQ multiplex PCR; TCRdb's copy keeps in-frame clones and lacks some. The sample shows roughly 180,000 clones, roughly 90% of them seen only once. Second-dose intervals of approximately 4 or approximately 12 weeks were pooled. Source: peripheral blood, taken 28 days after the second AZD1222 dose. This TCR derives from an adult who received the AZD1222 COVID-19 vaccine.

This CDR3 is CSVGPSGSFSYEQYF. The CDR3 DNA sequence: TGCAGCGTTGGTCCTAGCGGGAGTTTCTCCTACGAGCAGTACTTC. V usage is TRBV29-1 and J usage is TRBJ2-7; 10 nucleotides line up with TRBD2. V dropped 4 bases and J dropped 0; count of bases not matched to a gene: 6. Per germline, CDR1 SQVTM and CDR2 ANQGSEA. The CDR3 has 15 residues.